These 6 T cell receptor beta chains originate from one sample sequenced in a study of T-cell memory formation after mild COVID-19. TCRdb fed the 5' RACE reads into MiXCR, producing one record per CDR3 protein. The repertoire holds 100,000 to 150,000 distinct CDR3 sequences, with 15% to 20% as singletons. Sequencing was performed on PBMCs or a T cell subset sorted from them (not recorded which). These receptor sequences come from a man in his late teens or twenties who had mild COVID-19 (a few samples of this study predate the infection). Cell type and time point are not known.

The chain combines TRBV6-5 with TRBJ2-5; a possible D gene is TRBD2 (7 bases). Deletions cut 8 bases from V and 2 bases from J, with 15 bases between. This CDR3 comprises 14 residues. Germline loops: CDR1 MNHEY, CDR2 SVGAGI. The CDR3 bases are TGTGCCAGCCGGGGCGGGGGCTTACAAGAGACCCAGTACTTC. Translating gives CASRGGGLQETQYF.

V gene TRBV6-1 combines with J gene TRBJ2-5; 8 bases fit TRBD2. Germline-derived CDR1 and CDR2 are MNHNS and SASEGT. Germline trimming cut 0 bases from V and 5 bases from J; bases unmatched to any gene: 8. CDR3 size: 16 residues. In DNA form, the CDR3 reads TGTGCCAGCAGTGAAGCGCTCGCGGGGGGTCGCGAGACCCAGTACTTC. Its protein product is CASSEALAGGRETQYF.

This clonotype was counted only a few times. The J gene is TRBJ2-5, the V gene TRBV4-3; 8 bases line up with TRBD2. The junction had 4 bases not matched to a gene; V was cut back by 0 bases and J by 4 bases. The germline CDR1 and CDR2 sequences are LGHNA and YSLEER. This CDR3 spans 15 amino acids. CDR3 sequence reads: CASSQDTGGGETQYF. In DNA form, the CDR3 reads TGCGCCAGCAGCCAAGACACCGGGGGGGGAGAGACCCAGTACTTC.

The chain combines TRBV4-1 with TRBJ2-3; 7 nucleotides align to TRBD2. The CDR3 runs 18 residues. Germline CDR1 is MGHRA and CDR2 is YSYEKL. V was pared by 1 base and J by 0 bases, with 10 bases of the junction left unmatched. The CDR3 loop reads CASSQVPPGGGSTDTQYF. The CDR3 bases are TGCGCCAGCAGCCAAGTCCCCCCCGGCGGGGGAAGCACAGATACGCAGTATTTT.

The chain uses TRBV4-3 and TRBJ2-6; TRBD1 is a possible D gene (5 bases). Germline-derived CDR1 and CDR2 are LGHNA and YSLEER. The V gene lost 1 base and the J gene lost 1 base, with 11 bases spanning the gap. The CDR3 has 17 amino acids. CDR3 DNA sequence: TGCGCCAGCAGCCAAGCCGCCAGGGCGTCTGGGGCCAACGTCCTGACTTTC. This codes for CASSQAARASGANVLTF.

This rearrangement joins TRBV20-1 to TRBJ2-7; D possibly corresponds to TRBD2 (6 bases). This CDR3 contains 14 residues. Germline lookup yields CDR1 DFQATT and CDR2 SNEGSKA (reference sequence). V lost 0 bases to trimming and J lost 5 bases, with 14 bases between them. CDR3 sequence reads: CSAREGASVNEQYF. CDR3 coding DNA: TGCAGTGCTAGAGAAGGGGCTAGCGTCAACGAGCAGTACTTC.